The 2 T cell receptor beta chains presented below share a single source sample, sequenced in a study of cytomegalovirus exposure and HLA in healthy donors. The study ran its PCR with 60 Vbeta and 13 Jbeta primers. Here immunoSEQ multiplex PCR was the method, and the copy in TCRdb shows in-frame clones only, minus some. The sample includes roughly 100,000 clones, 83% of them seen just once. Sample: PBMCs. These receptors were obtained from a man aged 18 to 35 in good health and CMV-seronegative.

The chain carries TRBV5-1 and TRBJ2-1; TRBD1 matches 8 bases. J was trimmed by 4 bases and V by 4 bases; bases with no gene match: 7. This CDR3 has 15 residues. The germline V gene encodes CDR1 SGHRS and CDR2 YFSETQ. CDR3 sequence (DNA): TGCGCCAGCAGCCTGGGACAGGCCGGGTACAATGAGCAGTTCTTC. Protein sequence: CASSLGQAGYNEQFF. Complete variable domain (other parts from reference TRBV5-1 and TRBJ2-1): KAGVTQTPRYLIKTRGQQVTLSCSPISGHRSVSWYQQTPGQGLQFLFEYFSETQRNKGNFPGRFSGRQFSNSRSEMNVSTLELGDSALYLCASSLGQAGYNEQFFGPGTRLTVL.

CDR3 region: CASSTRRGSTDTQYF. The CDR3 nucleotides read TGTGCCAGCAGTACACGTCGCGGGAGCACAGATACGCAGTATTTT. The chain carries TRBV6-6 and TRBJ2-3, with TRBD2 as a possible D gene (5 bases). The CDR3 runs to 15 residues. The germline V gene encodes CDR1 MNHNY and CDR2 SVGAGI (reference sequence). The germline V and J ends were trimmed by 5 bases and 0 bases, with 12 bases remaining between them.